This passage covers 8 T cell receptor beta chains from one sample sequenced in a study of OX40 agonist ivuxolimab in advanced cancers. Using immunoSEQ multiplex PCR, the repertoire was profiled, and TCRdb retains in-frame clones only, with some absent. This repertoire shows about 69,000 clones, around 83% found once; its top ten account for roughly 2.4%. Sequencing was performed on CD4+ or CD8+ T cells sorted from blood, taken in a trial of the OX40 agonist ivuxolimab. These TCRs come from an adult with an advanced solid tumor such as melanoma, head and neck, liver or kidney cancer.

The chain couples TRBV27 to TRBJ2-3; 10 bases fit TRBD2. Germline V gene lookup returns CDR1 MNHEY and CDR2 SMNVEV (reference sequence). Trimming removed 6 bases from V and 1 base from J; junction bases left unmatched: 13. This CDR3 comprises 18 residues. The chain's CDR3 is CASSRRTSGALGTDTQYF. For the CDR3, the DNA is TGTGCCAGCAGCCGACGGACTAGCGGAGCCCTGGGCACAGATACGCAGTATTTT.

The chain recombines TRBV19 with TRBJ2-5; no clear D gene. The end of the DNA fits TRBJ2-7 better, so the J call may be wrong. The germline CDR1 and CDR2 sequences are LNHDA and SQIVND (reference sequence). This CDR3 contains 13 residues. The CDR3, as DNA: TGTGCCAGTAGTCCCCGGACGGCCTACGAGCAGTACTTC. This translates into CASSPRTAYEQYF.

This chain joins TRBV4-1 and TRBJ2-1, with 11 bases identical to TRBD2. Germline V CDR1 and CDR2: MGHRA, YSYEKL. The J segment lost 2 bases and the V segment lost 3 bases, leaving 3 bases of the junction unmatched. The CDR3 sequence is 16 residues long. The chain's CDR3 is CASSHASGRPYNEQFF. In DNA, the CDR3 is TGCGCCAGCAGCCACGCTAGCGGGAGGCCCTACAATGAGCAGTTCTTC.

V and J are TRBV18 and TRBJ2-1; D is possibly TRBD1 (9 bases). Germline V gene lookup returns CDR1 KGHSH and CDR2 LQKENI. The CDR3 length is 15 residues. Trimming took off 3 bases at V and 6 bases at J, with 15 bases between the two ends. CDR3 DNA sequence: TGTGCCAGCTCACCGACAGGGGGACTAGTCAATGAGCAGTTCTTC. Amino acids: CASSPTGGLVNEQFF. The variable domain in full, with the rest retrieved from reference TRBV18 and TRBJ2-1, is NAGVMQNPRHLVRRRGQEARLRCSPMKGHSHVYWYRQLPEEGLKFMVYLQKENIIDESGMPKERFSAEFPKEGPSILRIQQVVRGDSAAYFCASSPTGGLVNEQFFGPGTRLTVL.

The chain links TRBV27 to TRBJ2-1, with TRBD2 matching 8 bases. After removal of 5 bases from V and 3 bases from J, the junction contained 6 bases not matched to a gene. The CDR3 has 15 residues. From germline, CDR1 is MNHEY and CDR2 SMNVEV (reference sequence). The CDR3 loop reads CASSPGTRVYNEQFF. The DNA of the CDR3 is TGTGCCAGCAGTCCCGGGACTAGAGTCTACAATGAGCAGTTCTTC.

For this clone: Mismatch with germline at one junction end may stem from a read error. The V call is TRBV7-7, the J call TRBJ1-1; D is perhaps TRBD1 (5 bases). The CDR3 has 13 amino acids. Germline V gives CDR1 SSHAT, CDR2 FNYEAQ (reference sequence). CDR3 protein: CASSRDRNTEAFF. The CDR3 region has the DNA TGTGCTAGCAGCCGGGACCGGAACACTGAAGCTTTCTTT.

The chain employs TRBV4-1 and TRBJ2-1, with 7 bases matching TRBD2. The CDR3 sequence is 19 residues long. After removal of 1 base from V and 4 bases from J, the junction contained 16 bases not matched to a gene. Germline V lookup: CDR1 MGHRA, CDR2 YSYEKL. The CDR3 nucleotides read TGCGCCAGCAGCCAAGGAGAGACTAGCCTCCGAAGGGCGTACAATGAGCAGTTCTTC. This codes for CASSQGETSLRRAYNEQFF.

The V gene is TRBV30, the J gene TRBJ2-7; tentative D call: TRBD2 (5 bases). Germline V gene lookup returns CDR1 GTSNPN and CDR2 SVGIG (reference sequence). Trimming took 3 bases from V and 2 from J, leaving 11 bases between them. This CDR3 has 13 amino acids. CDR3 region: CAWSVGGPYEQYF. CDR3 nucleotides: TGTGCCTGGAGCGTAGGAGGTCCCTACGAGCAGTACTTC.